This is a list of T cell receptor beta chains from one sample in a study of shared clonotypes between healthy human individuals. Only in-frame clones appear in the TCRdb table, and some are missing; sequencing was by immunoSEQ multiplex PCR. The profile covers hundreds of thousands of clones, with 90% to 97% appearing a single time and 0.11% taken by the ten largest. Sequences were obtained from naive CD8+ T cells sorted from blood. These receptors came from a woman aged 30 to 39 in good health. CDR3s include the opening cysteine and the closing phenylalanine or tryptophan. Each record gives: D gene, J gene, V gene, clone size, CDR3 DNA, CDR3 protein. D genes are given only for firm matches. Clone size appears in some rows only: once, few, many, or a class for an expanded clone.

>.|TRBJ1-2|TRBV15|.
TGTGCCACCAGCGAGCGGAATAACTATGGCTACACCTTC
CATSERNNYGYTF
>TRBD1|TRBJ2-7|TRBV30|.
TGTGCCTGGAGTGTGGACAGGTCTCAGGGGACGAGCGTCGAGCAGTACTTC
CAWSVDRSQGTSVEQYF
>TRBD2|TRBJ2-7|TRBV4-1|.
TGCGCCAGCAGCCAGGTACGGGAGGGGTACGAGCAGTACTTC
CASSQVREGYEQYF
>.|TRBJ1-1|TRBV19|.
TGTGCCAGTAGGATTGCACAGGGTAGCACTGAAGCTTTCTTT
CASRIAQGSTEAFF
>.|TRBJ2-1|TRBV19|.
TGTGCCAGTAACGGGGCAGGGCTCTACAATGAGCAGTTCTTC
CASNGAGLYNEQFF
>.|TRBJ2-1|TRBV7-8|.
TGTGCCAGCCATCGTGACTACAATGAGCAGTTCTTC
CASHRDYNEQFF
>TRBD2|TRBJ2-1|TRBV23-1|once
TGCGCCAGCAGTCAATTGCCGGCTATAGGACAAGGGACTAGCGGCAACACCTACAATGAGCAGTTCTTC
CASSQLPAIGQGTSGNTYNEQFF
>.|TRBJ1-5|TRBV7-2|once
TGTGCCAGCAGCTTTCTTGGGAATCAGCCCCAGCATTTT
CASSFLGNQPQHF
>.|TRBJ2-1|TRBV5-6|.
TGTGCCAGCAGCTTGGAGCTACGGCCTAGAGAGGAGCAGTTCTTC
CASSLELRPREEQFF
>.|TRBJ2-2|TRBV4-1|.
TGCGCCAGCAGGTCGGGCCTAGGGGCCGGGGAGCTGTTTTTT
CASRSGLGAGELFF
>.|TRBJ2-3|TRBV4-1|.
TGCGCCAGCAGCCAAGAAGGGTCTTTTACGCAGTATTTT
CASSQEGSFTQYF
>.|TRBJ1-5|TRBV6-1|.
TGTGCCAGCAGTGAGACAGCCGTTCCGATGCCCCAGCATTTT
CASSETAVPMPQHF
>.|TRBJ2-3|TRBV13|.
TGTGCCAGCAGAAGTCAGGGCGCAGATAGGCAGTATTTT
CASRSQGADRQYF
>TRBD1|TRBJ1-5|TRBV28|few
TGTGCCAGCAGTACTCGACAGGGGCTGCAGCCCCAGCATTTT
CASSTRQGLQPQHF
>TRBD2|TRBJ2-7|TRBV4-1|once
TGCGCCAGCAGCCACTCGACTAGCGGGAATTACGAGCAGTACTTC
CASSHSTSGNYEQYF
>.|TRBJ2-7|TRBV10-3|.
TGTGCCATCAGCAGCTCCTACGAGCAGTACTTC
CAISSSYEQYF
>TRBD2|TRBJ2-7|TRBV23-1|.
TGCGCCAGCAGCACTTTGGGACTTCAACGAGGACTAGCGGGAGTGCAATCAACCTACGAGCAGTACTTC
CASSTLGLQRGLAGVQSTYEQYF
>.|TRBJ2-7|TRBV4-1|.
TGCGCCAGCAGCCAAGCCCCTCCACTAGACTCCAGCTACGAGCAGTACTTC
CASSQAPPLDSSYEQYF
>.|TRBJ2-4|TRBV7-8|.
TGTGCCAGCAGCTCCGCGTGGGACCCTCGTAGAAACATTCAGTACTTC
CASSSAWDPRRNIQYF
>TRBD1|TRBJ2-7|TRBV27|.
TGTGCCAGCAGTTTCAGACAGGGGACCTACGAGCAGTACTTC
CASSFRQGTYEQYF